The entry below gives a single TCR beta chain sequence along with its context. Germline V gives CDR1 SGHTA, CDR2 FQGNSA. J lost 11 bases, V lost 3 bases, and 5 bases had no gene match. The CDR3 length is 12 residues. This sample is part of a study of blood T cell repertoires in COVID-19. Study-level background: Sample material is recorded as cDNA or gDNA derived from T cells, B-cell-depleted T cells, or PBMCs.

Per the study methods: Estimated nucleated cell counts came from reference gene primer amplification. TCRdb's copy holds only in-frame clones and misses some; the assay was immunoSEQ multiplex PCR. V and J calls and clone size come straight from that table; D and trimming were deduced from the DNA. The sample comprises roughly 200,000 clones, about 80% of which are singletons, and about 4.2% rests with the top ten. The sequence came from a man aged 45-65 years with active or convalescent COVID-19. The chain uses TRBV7-2 and TRBJ1-1, with 8 positions matching TRBD1. Sequenced input: peripheral blood. Written as DNA, the CDR3 is TGTGCCAGCAGCTTCCCGGGACAGGCCGCTTTCTTT. Amino acid sequence: CASSFPGQAAFF.